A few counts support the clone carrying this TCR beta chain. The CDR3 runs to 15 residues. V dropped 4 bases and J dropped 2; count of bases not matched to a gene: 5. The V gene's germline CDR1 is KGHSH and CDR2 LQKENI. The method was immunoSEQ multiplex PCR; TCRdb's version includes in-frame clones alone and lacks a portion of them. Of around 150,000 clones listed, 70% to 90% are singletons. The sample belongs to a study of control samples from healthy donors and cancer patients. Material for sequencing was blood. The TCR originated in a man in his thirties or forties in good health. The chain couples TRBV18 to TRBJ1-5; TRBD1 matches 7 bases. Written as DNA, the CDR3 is TGTGCCAGCTCACAGACAGGGTTAGGCAATCAGCCCCAGCATTTT. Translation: CASSQTGLGNQPQHF.